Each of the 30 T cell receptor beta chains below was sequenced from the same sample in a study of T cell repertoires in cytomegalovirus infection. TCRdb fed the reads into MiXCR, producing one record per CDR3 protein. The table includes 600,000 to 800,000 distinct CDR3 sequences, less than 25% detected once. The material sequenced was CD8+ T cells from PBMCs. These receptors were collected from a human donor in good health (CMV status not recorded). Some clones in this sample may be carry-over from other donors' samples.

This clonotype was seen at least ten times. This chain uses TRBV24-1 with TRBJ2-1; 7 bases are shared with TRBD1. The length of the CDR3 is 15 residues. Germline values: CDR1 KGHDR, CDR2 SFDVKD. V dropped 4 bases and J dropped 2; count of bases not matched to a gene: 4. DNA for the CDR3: TGTGCCACCAGTGAATGGGACAGTCCCTACAATGAGCAGTTCTTC. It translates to CATSEWDSPYNEQFF.

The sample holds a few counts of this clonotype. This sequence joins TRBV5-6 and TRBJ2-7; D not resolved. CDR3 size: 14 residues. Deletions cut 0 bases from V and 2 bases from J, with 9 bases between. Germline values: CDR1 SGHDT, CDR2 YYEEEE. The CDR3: CASSLGVSPYEQYF. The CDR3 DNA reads TGTGCCAGCAGCTTGGGAGTTAGTCCCTACGAGCAGTACTTC.

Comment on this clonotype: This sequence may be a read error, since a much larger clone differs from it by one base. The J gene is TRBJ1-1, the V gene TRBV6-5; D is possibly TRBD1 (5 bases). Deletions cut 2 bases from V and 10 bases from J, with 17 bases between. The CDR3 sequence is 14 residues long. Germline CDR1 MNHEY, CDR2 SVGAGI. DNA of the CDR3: TGTGCCAGCAGTTACGGGTTAACAGGTGCCGGAGCTTTCTTT. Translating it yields CASSYGLTGAGAFF.

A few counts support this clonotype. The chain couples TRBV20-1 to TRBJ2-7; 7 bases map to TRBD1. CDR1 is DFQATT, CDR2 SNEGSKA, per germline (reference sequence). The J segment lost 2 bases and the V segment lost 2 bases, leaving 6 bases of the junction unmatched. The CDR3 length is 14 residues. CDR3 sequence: CSARQDRLPYEQYF. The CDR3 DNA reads TGCAGTGCTAGACAGGACAGGCTGCCCTACGAGCAGTACTTC.

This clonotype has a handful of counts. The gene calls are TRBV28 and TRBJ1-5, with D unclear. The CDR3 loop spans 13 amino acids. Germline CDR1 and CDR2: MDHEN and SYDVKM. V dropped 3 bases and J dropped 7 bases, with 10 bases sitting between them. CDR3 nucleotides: TGTGCCAGCAGTTTCGGGATACTCCAGCCCCAGCATTTT. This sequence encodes CASSFGILQPQHF. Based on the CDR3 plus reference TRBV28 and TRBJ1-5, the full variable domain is DVKVTQSSRYLVKRTGEKVFLECVQDMDHENMFWYRQDPGLGLRLIYFSYDVKMKEKGDIPEGYSVSREKKERFSLILESASTNQTSMYLCASSFGILQPQHFGDGTRLSIL.

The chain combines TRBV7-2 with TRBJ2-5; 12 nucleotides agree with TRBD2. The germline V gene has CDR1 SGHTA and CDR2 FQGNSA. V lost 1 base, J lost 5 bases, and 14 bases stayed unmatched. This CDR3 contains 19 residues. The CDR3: CASSLGLRLAGGPGETQYF. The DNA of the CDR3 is TGTGCCAGCAGCTTAGGCCTGCGTCTAGCGGGGGGGCCCGGCGAGACCCAGTACTTC.

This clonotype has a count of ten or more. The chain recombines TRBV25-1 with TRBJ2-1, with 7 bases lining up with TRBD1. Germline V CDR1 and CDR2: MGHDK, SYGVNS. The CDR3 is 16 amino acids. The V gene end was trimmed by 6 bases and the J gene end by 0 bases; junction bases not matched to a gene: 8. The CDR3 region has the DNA TGTGCCAGCAGCCCAGACAGGGAGAGCTCCTACAATGAGCAGTTCTTC. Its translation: CASSPDRESSYNEQFF.

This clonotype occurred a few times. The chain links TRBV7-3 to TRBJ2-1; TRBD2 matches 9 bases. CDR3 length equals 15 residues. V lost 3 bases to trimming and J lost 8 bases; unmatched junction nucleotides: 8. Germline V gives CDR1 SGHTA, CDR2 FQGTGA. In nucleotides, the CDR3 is TGTGCCAGCAGCTTTGGCGGGGGGGCGGTCGATGAGCAGTTCTTC. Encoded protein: CASSFGGGAVDEQFF. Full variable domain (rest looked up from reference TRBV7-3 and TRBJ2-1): GAGVSQTPSNKVTEKGKYVELRCDPISGHTALYWYRQSLGQGPEFLIYFQGTGAADDSGLPNDRFFAVRPEGSVSTLKIQRTERGDSAVYLCASSFGGGAVDEQFFGPGTRLTVL.

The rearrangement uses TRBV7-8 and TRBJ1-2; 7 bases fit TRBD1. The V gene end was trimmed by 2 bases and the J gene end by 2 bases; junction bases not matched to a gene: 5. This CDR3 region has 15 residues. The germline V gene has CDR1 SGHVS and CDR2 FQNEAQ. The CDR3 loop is CASSLTTGPNYGYTF. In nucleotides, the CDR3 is TGTGCCAGCAGCTTAACGACAGGGCCAAACTATGGCTACACCTTC.

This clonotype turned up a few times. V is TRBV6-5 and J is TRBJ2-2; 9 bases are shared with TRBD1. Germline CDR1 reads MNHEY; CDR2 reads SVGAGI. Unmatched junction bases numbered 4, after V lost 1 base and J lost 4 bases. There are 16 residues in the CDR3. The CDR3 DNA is TGTGCCAGCAGTTACTTTGGGACAGGGTTCACCGGGGAGCTGTTTTTT. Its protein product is CASSYFGTGFTGELFF.

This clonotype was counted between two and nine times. The CDR3: CASSSDALGKNIQYF. DNA of the CDR3: TGTGCCAGCAGTTCGGACGCATTAGGCAAAAACATTCAGTACTTC. The chain employs TRBV27 and TRBJ2-4; D unclear. CDR3 size: 15 residues. Germline CDR1 is MNHEY and CDR2 is SMNVEV (reference sequence). The V and J ends lost 4 bases and 3 bases respectively, with 13 bases between them.

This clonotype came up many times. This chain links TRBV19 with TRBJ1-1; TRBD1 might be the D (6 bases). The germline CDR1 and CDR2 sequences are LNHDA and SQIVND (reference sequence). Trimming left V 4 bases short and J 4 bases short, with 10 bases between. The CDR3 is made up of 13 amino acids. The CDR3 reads CASSTTGSTEAFF. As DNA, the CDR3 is TGTGCCAGTAGTACCACAGGGAGCACTGAAGCTTTCTTT.

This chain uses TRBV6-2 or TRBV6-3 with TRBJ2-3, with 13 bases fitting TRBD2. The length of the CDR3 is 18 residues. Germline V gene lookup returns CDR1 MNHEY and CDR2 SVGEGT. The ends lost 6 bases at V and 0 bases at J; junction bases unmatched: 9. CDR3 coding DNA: TGTGCCAGCAGCCGGACTAGCGGGGGTCACGGCAGCACAGATACGCAGTATTTT. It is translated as CASSRTSGGHGSTDTQYF.

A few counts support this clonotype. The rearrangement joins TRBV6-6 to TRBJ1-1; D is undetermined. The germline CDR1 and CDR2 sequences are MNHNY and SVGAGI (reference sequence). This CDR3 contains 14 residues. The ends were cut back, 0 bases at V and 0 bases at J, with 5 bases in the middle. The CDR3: CASSYSPVNTEAFF. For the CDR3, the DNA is TGTGCCAGCAGTTACTCCCCAGTGAACACTGAAGCTTTCTTT.

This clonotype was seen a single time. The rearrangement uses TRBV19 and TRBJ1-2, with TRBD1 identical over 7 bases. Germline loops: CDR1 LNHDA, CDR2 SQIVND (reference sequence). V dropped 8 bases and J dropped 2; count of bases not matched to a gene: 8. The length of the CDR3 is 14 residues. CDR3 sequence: CASYLGQRNYGYTF. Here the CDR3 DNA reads TGTGCCAGTTACTTGGGACAGAGAAACTATGGCTACACCTTC.

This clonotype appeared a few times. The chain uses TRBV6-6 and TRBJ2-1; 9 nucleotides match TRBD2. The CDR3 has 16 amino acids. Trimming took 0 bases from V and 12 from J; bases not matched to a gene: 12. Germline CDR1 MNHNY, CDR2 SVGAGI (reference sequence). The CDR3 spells CASSYSSGGGATGQFF. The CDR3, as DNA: TGTGCCAGCAGTTACTCGTCCGGCGGGGGGGCCACGGGGCAGTTCTTC.

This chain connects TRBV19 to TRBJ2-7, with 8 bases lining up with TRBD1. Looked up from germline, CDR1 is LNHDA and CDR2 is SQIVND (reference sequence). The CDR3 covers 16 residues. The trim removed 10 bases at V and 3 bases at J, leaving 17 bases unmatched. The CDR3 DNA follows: TGTGCCACCCTCGGACAGGGTAGGAGGTCGGGCTACGAGCAGTACTTC. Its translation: CATLGQGRRSGYEQYF.

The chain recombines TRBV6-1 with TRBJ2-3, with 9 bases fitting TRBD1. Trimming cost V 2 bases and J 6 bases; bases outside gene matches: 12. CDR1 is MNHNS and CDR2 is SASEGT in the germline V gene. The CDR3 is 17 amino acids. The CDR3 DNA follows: TGTGCCAGCAGTGAATGGGGACAGGGAATAATCGGGGATACGCAGTATTTT. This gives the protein CASSEWGQGIIGDTQYF.

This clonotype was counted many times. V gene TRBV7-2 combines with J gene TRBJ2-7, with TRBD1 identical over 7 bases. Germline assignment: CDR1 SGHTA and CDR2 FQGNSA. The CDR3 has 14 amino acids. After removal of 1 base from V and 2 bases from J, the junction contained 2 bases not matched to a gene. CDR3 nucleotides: TGTGCCAGCAGCTTAGAGACAGGGACCTACGAGCAGTACGTC. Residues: CASSLETGTYEQYV.

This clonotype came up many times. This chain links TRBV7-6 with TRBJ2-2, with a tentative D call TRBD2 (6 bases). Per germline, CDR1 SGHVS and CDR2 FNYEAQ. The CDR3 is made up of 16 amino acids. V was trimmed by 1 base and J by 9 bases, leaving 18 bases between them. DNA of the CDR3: TGTGCCAGCAGCTTAGAGGCAGACTCGGGGGTCCGGGAGCTGTTTTTT. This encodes CASSLEADSGVRELFF.

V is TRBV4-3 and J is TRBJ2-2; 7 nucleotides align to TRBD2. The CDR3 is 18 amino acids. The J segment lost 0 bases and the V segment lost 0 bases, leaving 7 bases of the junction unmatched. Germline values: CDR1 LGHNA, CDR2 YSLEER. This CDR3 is CASSQEMGGGANTGELFF. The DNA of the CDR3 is TGCGCCAGCAGCCAAGAGATGGGGGGAGGGGCGAACACCGGGGAGCTGTTTTTT.

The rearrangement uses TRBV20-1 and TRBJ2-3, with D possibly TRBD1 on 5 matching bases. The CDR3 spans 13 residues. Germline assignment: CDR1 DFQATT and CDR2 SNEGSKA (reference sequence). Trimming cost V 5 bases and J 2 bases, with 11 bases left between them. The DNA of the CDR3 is TGCAGTGCTCTCTTACAGGACACAGATACGCAGTATTTT. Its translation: CSALLQDTDTQYF.

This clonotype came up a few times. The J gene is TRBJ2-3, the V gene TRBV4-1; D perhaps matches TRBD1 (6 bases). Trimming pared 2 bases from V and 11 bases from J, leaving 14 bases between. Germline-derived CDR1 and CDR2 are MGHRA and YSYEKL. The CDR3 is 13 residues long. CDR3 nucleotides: TGCGCCAGCAGCCAAATACAGGGTCTAGTGCAGTATTTT. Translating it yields CASSQIQGLVQYF.

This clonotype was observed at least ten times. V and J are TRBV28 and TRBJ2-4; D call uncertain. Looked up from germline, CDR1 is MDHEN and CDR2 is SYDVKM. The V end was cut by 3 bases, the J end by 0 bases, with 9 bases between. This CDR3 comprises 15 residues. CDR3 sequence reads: CASSFMILAKNIQYF. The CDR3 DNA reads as TGTGCCAGCAGTTTCATGATCTTAGCCAAAAACATTCAGTACTTC.

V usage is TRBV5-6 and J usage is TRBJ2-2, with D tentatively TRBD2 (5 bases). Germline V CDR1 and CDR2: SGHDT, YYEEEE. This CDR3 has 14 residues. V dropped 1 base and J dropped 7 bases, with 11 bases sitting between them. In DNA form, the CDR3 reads TGTGCCAGCAGCTTGAGTTGGGCGGGCGGGGAGCTGTTTTTT. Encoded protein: CASSLSWAGGELFF.

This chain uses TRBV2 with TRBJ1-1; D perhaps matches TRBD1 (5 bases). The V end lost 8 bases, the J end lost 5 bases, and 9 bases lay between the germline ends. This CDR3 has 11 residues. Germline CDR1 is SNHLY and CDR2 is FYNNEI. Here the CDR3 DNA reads TGTGCCAGCCATGGGGGGACTGAAGCTTTCTTT. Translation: CASHGGTEAFF. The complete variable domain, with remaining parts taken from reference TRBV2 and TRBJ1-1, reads EPEVTQTPSHQVTQMGQEVILRCVPISNHLYFYWYRQILGQKVEFLVSFYNNEISEKSEIFDDQFSVERPDGSNFTLKIRSTKLEDSAMYFCASHGGTEAFFGQGTRLTVV.

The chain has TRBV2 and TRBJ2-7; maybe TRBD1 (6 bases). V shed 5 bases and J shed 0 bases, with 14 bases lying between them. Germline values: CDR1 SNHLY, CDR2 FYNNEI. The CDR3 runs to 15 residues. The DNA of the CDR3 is TGTGCCAGCAGTACTACAGGGTTTAGCTCCTACGAGCAGTACTTC. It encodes CASSTTGFSSYEQYF.

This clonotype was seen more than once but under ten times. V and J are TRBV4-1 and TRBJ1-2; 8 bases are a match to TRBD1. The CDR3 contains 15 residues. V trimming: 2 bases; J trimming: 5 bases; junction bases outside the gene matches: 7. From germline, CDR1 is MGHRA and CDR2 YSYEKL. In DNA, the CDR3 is TGCGCCAGCAGCCAACGGACAGGGATGGCGTATGGCTACACCTTC. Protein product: CASSQRTGMAYGYTF.

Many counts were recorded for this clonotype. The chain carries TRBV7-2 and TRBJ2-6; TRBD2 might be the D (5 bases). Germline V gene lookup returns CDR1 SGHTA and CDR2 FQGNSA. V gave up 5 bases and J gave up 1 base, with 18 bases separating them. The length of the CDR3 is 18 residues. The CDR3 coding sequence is TGTGCCAGCAGCCCGTTCCCAGGATGGACTTCTGGGGCCAACGTCCTGACTTTC. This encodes CASSPFPGWTSGANVLTF.

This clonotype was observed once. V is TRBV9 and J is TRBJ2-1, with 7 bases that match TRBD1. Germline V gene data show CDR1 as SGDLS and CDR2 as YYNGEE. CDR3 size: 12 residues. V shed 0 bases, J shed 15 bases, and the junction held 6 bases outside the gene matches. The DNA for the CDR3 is TGTGCCAGCAGCGTAGACCGACAGGGACCGTTCTTC. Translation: CASSVDRQGPFF.